The clone carrying this TCR beta chain appeared a few times. Its specificity is not known. The data originate from a study of response to subunit inactivated influenza vaccine. General study points: Authors suggested that a seasonal influenza vaccination recruits few new T cells each time.

TCRdb reprocessed the RT-PCR reads via MiXCR and lists one record per CDR3 protein. The data hold 500,000 to 600,000 distinct CDR3 sequences, with under 15% observed a single time. This clonotype was obtained from a man aged 50 to 59 who received an inactivated influenza vaccine. Sequencing used PBMCs from blood, obtained more than 35 days after vaccination.

The CDR3 nucleotides are TGCGCCAGCAGTGAGACGCAACAGGGCCCGTATGGCTACACCTTC. Residues: CASSETQQGPYGYTF. The genes are TRBV10-2 and TRBJ1-2; the D gene is possibly TRBD1 (6 bases). This CDR3 has 15 residues. V gave up 2 bases and J gave up 5 bases, with 15 bases separating them. Germline CDR1 is WSHSY and CDR2 is SAAADI.